Listed below are T cell receptor beta chains from one sample, sequenced in a study of T cells in Graves' hyperthyroidism and ophthalmopathy. TCRdb processed the multiplex PCR reads anew with MiXCR; each CDR3 protein has one entry. The sample lists a few hundred thousand distinct CDR3 sequences, approximately 15% occurring once. The sample was blood. The receptors stem from a woman under 30 with Graves' hyperthyroidism. The CDR3 runs from the conserved cysteine through the conserved F or W. A D gene is named only where the DNA matches it firmly. Expanded clones are given a class, and other clones once, few, many or no size at all.

DNA: TGTGCCAGCAGCCAGGCGCCAGTTAGACACTACGAGCAGTACTTC; CDR3: CASSQAPVRHYEQYF; length: 15; size: few; J: TRBJ2-7; D: -; V: TRBV3-1
DNA: TGTGCCAGCAGTTTGGGAGCCTCTAACTATGGCTACACCTTC; CDR3: CASSLGASNYGYTF; length: 14; size: many; J: TRBJ1-2; D: -; V: TRBV12-3/TRBV12-4
DNA: TGTGCCAGCAGCTTATACAGTGCAACTAATGAAAAACTGTTTTTT; CDR3: CASSLYSATNEKLFF; length: 15; size: many; J: TRBJ1-4; D: -; V: TRBV7-8
DNA: TGTGCCACCAGTGATTTGAGACTAGCGGGAGGTTCCTACAATGAGCAGTTCTTC; CDR3: CATSDLRLAGGSYNEQFF; length: 18; size: -; J: TRBJ2-1; D: TRBD2; V: TRBV24-1
DNA: TGTGCCAGCAGCGGCCCAGGGTCCTACGAGCAGTACTTC; CDR3: CASSGPGSYEQYF; length: 13; size: many; J: TRBJ2-7; D: -; V: TRBV6-1
DNA: TGTGCCAGCAGCCAAGGACAGGGGGACGGCGAGCAGTACTTC; CDR3: CASSQGQGDGEQYF; length: 14; size: many; J: TRBJ2-7; D: TRBD1; V: TRBV6-1
DNA: TGTGCCAGCAGTGAATTGGGGACTAGCGGGAGTAATGAGCAGTTCTTC; CDR3: CASSELGTSGSNEQFF; length: 16; size: many; J: TRBJ2-1; D: TRBD2; V: TRBV2
DNA: TGTGCCAGTAGTATTGGGGGGGGTTCGGTCTACGAGCAGTACTTC; CDR3: CASSIGGGSVYEQYF; length: 15; size: many; J: TRBJ2-7; D: TRBD2; V: TRBV19
DNA: TGTGCCAGCAGCGACCGAATAACTAGCACAGATACGCAGTATTTT; CDR3: CASSDRITSTDTQYF; length: 15; size: -; J: TRBJ2-3; D: -; V: TRBV7-9
DNA: TGTGCCAGCACCCGGGACAGAGGGACCCTTAATGAGCAGTTCTTC; CDR3: CASTRDRGTLNEQFF; length: 15; size: few; J: TRBJ2-1; D: TRBD1; V: TRBV27
DNA: TGTGCCAGCACTCGGACTCGCAACTATGGCTACACCTTC; CDR3: CASTRTRNYGYTF; length: 13; size: many; J: TRBJ1-2; D: -; V: TRBV12-3/TRBV12-4
DNA: TGCAGTGCTAGAGATCCCGGGGGACACACTGAAGCTTTCTTT; CDR3: CSARDPGGHTEAFF; length: 14; size: -; J: TRBJ1-1; D: -; V: TRBV20-1
DNA: TGTGCCAGCAGCTGGGCCTCCCGAACTGGAAACACCATATATTTT; CDR3: CASSWASRTGNTIYF; length: 15; size: few; J: TRBJ1-3; D: -; V: TRBV12-3/TRBV12-4
DNA: TGTGCCAGCAGCTTAGATACAGATACGCAGTATTTT; CDR3: CASSLDTDTQYF; length: 12; size: many; J: TRBJ2-3; D: -; V: TRBV13
DNA: TGTGCCAGCAGCTCTTCGGACCTCAATACGCAGTATTTT; CDR3: CASSSSDLNTQYF; length: 13; size: -; J: TRBJ2-3; D: -; V: TRBV7-3
DNA: TGTGCCAGCAGCCAACGGGACAGGGGGCAAGAGACCCAGTACTTC; CDR3: CASSQRDRGQETQYF; length: 15; size: -; J: TRBJ2-5; D: TRBD1; V: TRBV3-1
DNA: TGTGCCAGCACCCTAGGACAGGGAGATTTTAACTATGGCTACACCTTC; CDR3: CASTLGQGDFNYGYTF; length: 16; size: few; J: TRBJ1-2; D: TRBD1; V: TRBV5-4
DNA: TGTGCCACCAGTGACCCCACCACTTCCATCGAGCAGTACTTC; CDR3: CATSDPTTSIEQYF; length: 14; size: many; J: TRBJ2-7; D: -; V: TRBV24-1